This T cell receptor (beta chain) was sequenced for a study of blood T cell repertoires in COVID-19. V trimming: 1 base; J trimming: 0 bases; junction bases outside the gene matches: 3. Germline V lookup: CDR1 MGHDK, CDR2 SYGVNS. The CDR3 covers 16 residues. The study recruited people aged roughly 18 to 100 years across roughly 25 US areas. Assay: immunoSEQ multiplex PCR; the TCRdb copy retains only in-frame clones and omits some. The sample lists approximately 230,000 clones, 80% to 95% occurring once. J is TRBJ2-3 and V is TRBV25-1; TRBD2 aligns across 8 bases. This TCR came from a woman younger than 30 who had recovered from COVID-19. The material sequenced was PBMCs or T cells enriched from blood (not recorded which). The CDR3: CASSESGGGSTDTQYF. The CDR3 DNA reads as TGTGCCAGCAGTGAATCGGGAGGGGGAAGCACAGATACGCAGTATTTT. Based on the CDR3 plus reference TRBV25-1 and TRBJ2-3, the full variable domain is EADIYQTPRYLVIGTGKKITLECSQTMGHDKMYWYQQDPGMELHLIHYSYGVNSTEKGDLSSESTVSRIRTEHFPLTLESARPSHTSQYLCASSESGGGSTDTQYFGPGTRLTVL.